One sample yielded the 5 T cell receptor beta chains listed below, sequenced in a study of cytomegalovirus exposure and HLA in healthy donors. Use of 60 Vbeta and 13 Jbeta primers characterized the PCR. Assay used: immunoSEQ multiplex PCR; TCRdb lists only in-frame clones, some missing. The table lists about 150,000 clones, about three fifths of them singletons. The sequencing input was PBMCs. The receptors stem from a woman under 40 in good health and CMV-seropositive.

The V and J genes are TRBV5-1 and TRBJ2-3; 7 bases are a match to TRBD2. Germline V gives CDR1 SGHRS, CDR2 YFSETQ. Trimming at V came to 0 bases and at J to 0 bases, leaving 13 bases not matched to a gene. The CDR3 loop spans 19 amino acids. CDR3 region: CASSLVPGLGGGSTDTQYF. Here the CDR3 DNA reads TGCGCCAGCAGCTTGGTGCCGGGGCTTGGGGGGGGTAGCACAGATACGCAGTATTTT. Using reference TRBV5-1 and TRBJ2-3 for the parts outside the CDR3, the full variable domain is KAGVTQTPRYLIKTRGQQVTLSCSPISGHRSVSWYQQTPGQGLQFLFEYFSETQRNKGNFPGRFSGRQFSNSRSEMNVSTLELGDSALYLCASSLVPGLGGGSTDTQYFGPGTRLTVL.

The chain carries TRBV5-1 and TRBJ2-3; 7 bases agree with TRBD1. This CDR3 has 17 residues. V trimming: 6 bases; J trimming: 2 bases; junction bases outside the gene matches: 15. Looked up from germline, CDR1 is SGHRS and CDR2 is YFSETQ. The CDR3 DNA sequence: TGCGCCAGCAAGCTCCGGGACAGAAAGGACTTCACAGATACGCAGTATTTT. Translating gives CASKLRDRKDFTDTQYF.

This clone turned up a few times. This chain joins TRBV19 and TRBJ2-1; 9 bases line up with TRBD1. The V segment lost 5 bases and the J segment 8 bases; nucleotides outside the gene matches: 13. The CDR3 sequence is 16 residues long. Germline CDR1 and CDR2: LNHDA and SQIVND (reference sequence). CDR3 coding DNA: TGTGCCAGTAGTCCGCTCCCCGGACAGGGGATCGATGAGCAGTTCTTC. Translating it yields CASSPLPGQGIDEQFF.

V gene TRBV30 combines with J gene TRBJ2-2; D gene ambiguous. The J call may be wrong; the DNA end is better matched by TRBJ1-3. This CDR3 is built from 11 residues. In germline, CDR1 is GTSNPN, CDR2 SVGIG (reference sequence). The DNA of the CDR3 is TGTGCCTGGAGTGTTCGGGACACCATATATTTT. As protein: CAWSVRDTIYF.

This clone has just a few counts. V gene TRBV5-1 combines with J gene TRBJ1-2; possibly TRBD1 for D (5 bases). CDR3 length: 13 residues. The germline CDR1 and CDR2 sequences are SGHRS and YFSETQ. Trimming took 5 bases from V and 8 from J, leaving 16 bases between them. The DNA of the CDR3 is TGCGCCAGCAGTCAGGCTCGGCAGGGCGGCTACACCTTC. It encodes CASSQARQGGYTF.